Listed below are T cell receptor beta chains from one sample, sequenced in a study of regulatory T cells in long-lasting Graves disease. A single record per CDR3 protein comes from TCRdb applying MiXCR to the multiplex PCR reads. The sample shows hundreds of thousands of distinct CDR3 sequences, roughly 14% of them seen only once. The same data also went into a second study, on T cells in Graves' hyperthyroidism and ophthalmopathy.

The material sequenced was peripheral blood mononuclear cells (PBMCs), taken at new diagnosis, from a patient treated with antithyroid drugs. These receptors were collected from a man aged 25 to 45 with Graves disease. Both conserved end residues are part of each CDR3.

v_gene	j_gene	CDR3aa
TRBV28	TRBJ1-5	CASTFAGSNQPQHF
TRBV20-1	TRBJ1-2	CSASAGTGKGYTF
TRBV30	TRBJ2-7	CAWSAGTGPYEQYF
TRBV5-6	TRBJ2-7	CASSSGTPTYEQYF
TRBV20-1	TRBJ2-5	CSASGRETQYF
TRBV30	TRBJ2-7	CAWSVLAYEQYF
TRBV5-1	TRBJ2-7	CASSRDAYEQYF
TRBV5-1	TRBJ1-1	CASSLTSGGTEAFF
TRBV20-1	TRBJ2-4	CSASLPGLSQLAKNIQYF
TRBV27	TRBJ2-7	CASAKGLAGPYEQYF
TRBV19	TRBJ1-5	CASTAGNQPQHF
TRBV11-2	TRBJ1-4	CASSLVGTGINGNEKLFF
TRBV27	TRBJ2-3	CAGSFVASDGSGTDTQYF
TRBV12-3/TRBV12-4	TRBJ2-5	CASSSQTMIQETQYF
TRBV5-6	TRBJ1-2	CASSSQTRRGYTF
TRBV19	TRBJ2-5	CASRRVNQETQYF
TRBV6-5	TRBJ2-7	CASSSLMQYSSYEQYF
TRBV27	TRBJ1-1	CASSPWTVMNTEAFF
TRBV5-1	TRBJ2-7	CASSFTYSPLGVYEQYF
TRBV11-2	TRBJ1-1	CASSRQLLFEAFF
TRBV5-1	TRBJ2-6	CASSLVVLGSGANVLTF
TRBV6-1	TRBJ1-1	CASSRSRANTEAFF
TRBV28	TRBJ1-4	CASSTGGTTNEKLFF
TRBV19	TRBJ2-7	CASSVTGYAEQYF
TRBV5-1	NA	CASSQARETQYF
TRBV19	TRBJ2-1	CASSIGNEQFF
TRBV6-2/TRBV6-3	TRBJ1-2	CASRQQGAAANYGYTF
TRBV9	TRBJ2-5	CASSGQGSETQYF
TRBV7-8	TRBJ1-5	CASSSKDRGIMHQPQHF
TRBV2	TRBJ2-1	CASTEARGSSLNEQFF
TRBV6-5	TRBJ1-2	CASSYSGQGGYGYTF
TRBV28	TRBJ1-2	CASSFPAAGYTF
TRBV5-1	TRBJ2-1	CASSLVSGSYNEQFF
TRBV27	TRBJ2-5	CASSPAPSGETQYF
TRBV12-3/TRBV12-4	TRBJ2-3	CASRISGLGDTQYF
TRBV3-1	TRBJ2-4	CASSRRPQREGHIQYF
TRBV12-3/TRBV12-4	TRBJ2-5	CASSFDLREAQYF
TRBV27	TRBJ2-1	CASSPEGGPISYNEQFF
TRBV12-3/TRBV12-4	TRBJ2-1	CASSFSTSGNNEQFF
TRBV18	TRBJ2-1	CASSPPGIWGEQFF
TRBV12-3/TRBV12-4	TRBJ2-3	CASSLPTDRQGNTDTQYF
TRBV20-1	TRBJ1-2	CSARTPRTAYGYTF
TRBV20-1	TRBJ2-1	CSASKDYEQFF
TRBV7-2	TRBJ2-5	CASSPSGETQYF
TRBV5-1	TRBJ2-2	CASGRGDWTGELFF
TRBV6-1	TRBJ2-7	CASSLSGSGGRGEQYF
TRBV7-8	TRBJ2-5	CASILYPLGGLAGGPGETQYF
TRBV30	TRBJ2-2	CAWSVLATTGELFF
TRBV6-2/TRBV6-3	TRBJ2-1	CASSDSDRNEQFF
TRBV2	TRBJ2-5	CASPPDRGKETQYF
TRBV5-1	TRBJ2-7	CASSSRLAGGHEQYF
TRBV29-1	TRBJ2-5	CSGRLAGRGETQYF
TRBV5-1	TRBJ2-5	CASRLSFGNRETQYF